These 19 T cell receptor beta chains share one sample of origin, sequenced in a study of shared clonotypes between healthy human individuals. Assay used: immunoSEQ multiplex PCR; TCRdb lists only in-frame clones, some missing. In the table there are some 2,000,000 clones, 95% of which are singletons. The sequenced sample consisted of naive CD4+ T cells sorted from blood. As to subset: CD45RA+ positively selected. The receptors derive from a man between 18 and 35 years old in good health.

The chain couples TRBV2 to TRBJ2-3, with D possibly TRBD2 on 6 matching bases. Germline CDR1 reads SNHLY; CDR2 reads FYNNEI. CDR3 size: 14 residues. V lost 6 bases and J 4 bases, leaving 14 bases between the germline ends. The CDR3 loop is CASRRDSIPDTQYF. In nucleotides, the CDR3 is TGTGCCAGCAGGCGGGACTCCATCCCAGATACGCAGTATTTT.

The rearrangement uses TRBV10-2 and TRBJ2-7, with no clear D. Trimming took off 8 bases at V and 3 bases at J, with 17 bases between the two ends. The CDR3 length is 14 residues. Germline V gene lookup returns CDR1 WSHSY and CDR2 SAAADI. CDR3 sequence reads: CASGPNKNSYEQYF. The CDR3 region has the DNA TGCGCCAGCGGACCGAACAAAAACAGCTACGAGCAGTACTTC.

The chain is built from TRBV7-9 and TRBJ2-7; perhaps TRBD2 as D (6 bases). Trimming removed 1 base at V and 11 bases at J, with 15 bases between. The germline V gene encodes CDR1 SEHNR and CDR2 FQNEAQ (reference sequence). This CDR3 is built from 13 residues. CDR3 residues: CASSLVGREKEYF. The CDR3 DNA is TGTGCCAGCAGCTTAGTTGGGCGGGAAAAGGAGTACTTC.

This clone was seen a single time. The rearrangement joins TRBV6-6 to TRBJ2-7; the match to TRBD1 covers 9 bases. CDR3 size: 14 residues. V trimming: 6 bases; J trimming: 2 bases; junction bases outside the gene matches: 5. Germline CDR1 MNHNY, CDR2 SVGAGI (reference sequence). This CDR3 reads CASRDRGYAYEQYF. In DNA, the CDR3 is TGTGCCAGCAGGGACAGGGGCTACGCCTACGAGCAGTACTTC.

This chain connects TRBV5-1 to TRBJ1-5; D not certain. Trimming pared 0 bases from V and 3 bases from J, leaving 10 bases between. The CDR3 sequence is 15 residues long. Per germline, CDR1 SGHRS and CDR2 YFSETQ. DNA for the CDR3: TGCGCCAGCAGCTTGGACGCCAGAAACAATCAGCCCCAGCATTTT. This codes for CASSLDARNNQPQHF. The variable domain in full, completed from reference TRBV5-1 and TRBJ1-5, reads KAGVTQTPRYLIKTRGQQVTLSCSPISGHRSVSWYQQTPGQGLQFLFEYFSETQRNKGNFPGRFSGRQFSNSRSEMNVSTLELGDSALYLCASSLDARNNQPQHFGDGTRLSIL.

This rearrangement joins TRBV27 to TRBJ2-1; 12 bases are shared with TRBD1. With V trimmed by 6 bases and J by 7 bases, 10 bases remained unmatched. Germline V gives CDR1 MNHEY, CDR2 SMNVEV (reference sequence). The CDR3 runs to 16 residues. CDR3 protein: CASSYYRDRGRNEQFF. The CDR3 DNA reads TGTGCCAGCAGCTACTACCGGGACAGGGGGCGTAATGAGCAGTTCTTC.

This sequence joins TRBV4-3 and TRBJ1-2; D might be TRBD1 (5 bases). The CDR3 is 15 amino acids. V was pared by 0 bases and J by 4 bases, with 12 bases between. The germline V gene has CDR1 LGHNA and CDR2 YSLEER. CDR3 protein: CASSQDRGSFYGYTF. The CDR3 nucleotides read TGCGCCAGCAGCCAAGATAGGGGATCTTTCTATGGCTACACCTTC.

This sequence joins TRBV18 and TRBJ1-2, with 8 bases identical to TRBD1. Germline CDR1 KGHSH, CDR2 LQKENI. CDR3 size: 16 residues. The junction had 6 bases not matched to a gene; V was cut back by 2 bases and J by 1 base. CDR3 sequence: CASSPGGQELNYGYTF. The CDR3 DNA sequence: TGTGCCAGCTCACCAGGGGGACAGGAACTTAACTATGGCTACACCTTC.

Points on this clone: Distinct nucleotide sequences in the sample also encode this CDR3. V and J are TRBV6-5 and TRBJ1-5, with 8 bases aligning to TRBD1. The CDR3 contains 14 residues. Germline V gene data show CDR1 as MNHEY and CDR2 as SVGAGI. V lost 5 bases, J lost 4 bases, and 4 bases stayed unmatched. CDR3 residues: CASSPTGGNQPQHF. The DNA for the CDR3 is TGTGCCAGCAGTCCTACAGGGGGGAATCAGCCCCAGCATTTT.

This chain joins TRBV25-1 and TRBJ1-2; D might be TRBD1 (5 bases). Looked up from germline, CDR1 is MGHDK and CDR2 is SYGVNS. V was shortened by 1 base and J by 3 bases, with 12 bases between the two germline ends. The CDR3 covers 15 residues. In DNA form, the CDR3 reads TGTGCCAGCAGTGAATGGGGGGGTTCTTACTATGGCTACACCTTC. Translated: CASSEWGGSYYGYTF.

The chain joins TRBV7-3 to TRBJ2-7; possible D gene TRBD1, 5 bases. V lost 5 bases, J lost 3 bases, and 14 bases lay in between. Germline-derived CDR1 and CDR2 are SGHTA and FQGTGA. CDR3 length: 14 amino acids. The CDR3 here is CASSPTTGIYEQYF. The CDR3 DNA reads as TGTGCCAGCAGCCCAACCACAGGAATCTACGAGCAGTACTTC. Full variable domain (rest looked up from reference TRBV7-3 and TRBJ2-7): GAGVSQTPSNKVTEKGKYVELRCDPISGHTALYWYRQSLGQGPEFLIYFQGTGAADDSGLPNDRFFAVRPEGSVSTLKIQRTERGDSAVYLCASSPTTGIYEQYFGPGTRLTVT.

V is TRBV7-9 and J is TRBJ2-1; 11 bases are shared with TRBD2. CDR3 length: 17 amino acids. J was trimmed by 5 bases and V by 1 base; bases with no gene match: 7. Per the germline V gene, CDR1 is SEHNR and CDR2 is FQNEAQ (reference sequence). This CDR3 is CASSLGSTSGGNNEQFF. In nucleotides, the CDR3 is TGTGCCAGCAGCTTAGGCTCCACTAGCGGGGGCAACAATGAGCAGTTCTTC.

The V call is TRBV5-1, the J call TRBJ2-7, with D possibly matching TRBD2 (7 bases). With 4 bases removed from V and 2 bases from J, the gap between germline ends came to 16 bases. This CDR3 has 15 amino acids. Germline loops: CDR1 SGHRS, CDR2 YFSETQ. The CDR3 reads CASSPYGGGAYEQYF. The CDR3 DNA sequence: TGCGCCAGCAGCCCGTATGGAGGGGGGGCCTACGAGCAGTACTTC.

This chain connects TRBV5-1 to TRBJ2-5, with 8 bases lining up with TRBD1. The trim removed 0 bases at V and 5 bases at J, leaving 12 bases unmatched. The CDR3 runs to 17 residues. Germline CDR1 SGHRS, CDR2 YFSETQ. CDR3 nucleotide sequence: TGCGCCAGCAGCTTGGCGCAGGGGGCGGTAGGAGGGGAGACCCAGTACTTC. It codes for CASSLAQGAVGGETQYF.

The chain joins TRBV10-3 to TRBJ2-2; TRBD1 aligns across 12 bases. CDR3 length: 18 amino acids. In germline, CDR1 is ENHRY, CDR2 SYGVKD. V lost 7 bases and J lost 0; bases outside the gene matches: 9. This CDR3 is CAIMGTGGLHSNTGELFF. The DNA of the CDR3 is TGTGCCATCATGGGGACAGGGGGCCTACATTCGAACACCGGGGAGCTGTTTTTT.

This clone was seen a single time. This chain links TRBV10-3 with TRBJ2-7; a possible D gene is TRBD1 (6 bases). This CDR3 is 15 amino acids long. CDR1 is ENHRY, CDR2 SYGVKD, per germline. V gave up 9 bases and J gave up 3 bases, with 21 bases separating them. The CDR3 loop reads CAMSTSQGNVYEQYF. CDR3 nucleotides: TGTGCCATGAGCACCTCACAGGGAAATGTCTACGAGCAGTACTTC.

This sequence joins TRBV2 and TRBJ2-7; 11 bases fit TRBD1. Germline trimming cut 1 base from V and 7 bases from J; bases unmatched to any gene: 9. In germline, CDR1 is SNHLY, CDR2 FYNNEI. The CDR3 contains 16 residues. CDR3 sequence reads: CASSEVDWTGGQEQYF. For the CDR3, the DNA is TGTGCCAGCAGTGAAGTTGATTGGACAGGGGGCCAAGAGCAGTACTTC.

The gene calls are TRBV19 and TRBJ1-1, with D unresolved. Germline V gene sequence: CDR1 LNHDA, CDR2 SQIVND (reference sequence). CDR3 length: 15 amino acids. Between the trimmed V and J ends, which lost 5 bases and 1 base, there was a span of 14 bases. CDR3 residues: CASSRMGWGNTEAFF. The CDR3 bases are TGTGCCAGTAGTCGCATGGGTTGGGGGAACACTGAAGCTTTCTTT.

CDR3 DNA sequence: TGTGCCAGCTCACCCCGCGGGGGTGTAGATGAAAAACTGTTTTTT. Translating it yields CASSPRGGVDEKLFF. The chain joins TRBV18 to TRBJ1-4, with D perhaps TRBD1 (5 bases). Trimming stripped 3 bases from V and 6 bases from J, with 14 bases between. CDR1 and CDR2 from the germline V gene are KGHSH and LQKENI. The CDR3 loop spans 15 amino acids. Full variable domain (remainder filled in from reference TRBV18 and TRBJ1-4): NAGVMQNPRHLVRRRGQEARLRCSPMKGHSHVYWYRQLPEEGLKFMVYLQKENIIDESGMPKERFSAEFPKEGPSILRIQQVVRGDSAAYFCASSPRGGVDEKLFFGSGTQLSVL.